There are a few counts of the clone carrying this T cell receptor beta chain. Exclusion of a patient resulted from uncontrolled infection, other autoimmune disease, pregnancy or lactation. The data originate from a study of T cells in Graves' hyperthyroidism and ophthalmopathy. The germline CDR1 and CDR2 sequences are LGHDT and YNNKEL (reference sequence). With V trimmed by 5 bases and J by 6 bases, 5 bases remained unmatched. The CDR3 consists of 16 residues. Amplified TCR beta CDR3 regions derived from RNA transcripts. During a first-round RT-PCR of the TCR CDR3, the HTBI primer set was used. TCRdb re-called the multiplex PCR reads with MiXCR, one entry per CDR3 protein. The data show approximately 640,000 distinct CDR3 sequences, 15% to 20% seen once.

V gene TRBV3-1 combines with J gene TRBJ2-1; 15 bases are shared with TRBD2. This sequence originates from a man in his fifties with Graves' hyperthyroidism. The specimen sequenced was blood. The CDR3 nucleotides are TGTGCCAGCAGCATGGGACTAGCGGGAGGTATCAATGAGCAGTTCTTC. Translated, it gives CASSMGLAGGINEQFF.